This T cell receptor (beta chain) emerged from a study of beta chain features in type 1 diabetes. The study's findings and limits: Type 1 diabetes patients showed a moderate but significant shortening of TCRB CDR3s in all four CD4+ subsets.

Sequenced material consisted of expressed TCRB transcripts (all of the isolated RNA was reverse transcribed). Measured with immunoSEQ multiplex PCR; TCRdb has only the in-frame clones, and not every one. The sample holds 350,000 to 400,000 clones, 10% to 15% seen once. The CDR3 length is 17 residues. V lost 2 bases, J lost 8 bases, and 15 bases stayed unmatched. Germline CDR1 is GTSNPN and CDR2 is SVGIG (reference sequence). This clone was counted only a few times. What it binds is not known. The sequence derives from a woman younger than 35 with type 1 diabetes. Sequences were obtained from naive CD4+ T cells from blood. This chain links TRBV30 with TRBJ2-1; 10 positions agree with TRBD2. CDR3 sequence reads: CAWSYLFSAGGRDEQFF. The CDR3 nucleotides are TGTGCCTGGAGTTACCTGTTTTCAGCGGGAGGGCGGGATGAGCAGTTCTTC.